This is a list of T cell receptor beta chains from one sample in a study of T-cell reconstitution after alpha-beta-depleted transplantation in children. TCRdb passed the PCR reads through MiXCR, listing each CDR3 protein once. Here the sample spans about 980,000 distinct CDR3 sequences, less than 30% being singletons. The sample here was PBMCs, mostly from graft donor cells, taken 360 days after TCRalphabeta/CD19-depleted stem cell transplant. These receptors all come from a boy under two years old who had a stem cell transplant for SCID, so the T cells may come from the graft donor. The CDR3 runs from the conserved cysteine through the conserved F or W. The D gene is left open where the match is weak. Part of the rows lack a size; the others show once, few, many or a class for expanded clones.

few TRBJ2-1 TRBD2 TRBV29-1 CSVARLAAGGQTHNEQFF TGCAGCGTTGCCAGACTAGCGGCGGGGGGCCAAACCCACAATGAGCAGTTCTTC
. TRBJ2-3 . TRBV7-3 CASSEGRTTDTQYF TGTGCCAGCAGCGAGGGGCGCACCACAGATACGCAGTATTTT
. TRBJ2-3 TRBD2 TRBV7-6 CASSLVAWGGTSTDTQYF TGTGCCAGCAGCTTAGTCGCCTGGGGGGGAACTAGCACAGATACGCAGTATTTT
few TRBJ1-2 TRBD1 TRBV6-1 CASSGQGLATYGYTF TGTGCCAGCAGTGGACAGGGCTTGGCTACCTATGGCTACACCTTC
. TRBJ2-3 TRBD2 TRBV7-2 CASSSPCGRGVSDTQYF TGTGCCAGCAGCTCCCCCTGCGGTCGGGGGGTGTCAGATACGCAGTATTTT
. TRBJ2-7 TRBD1 TRBV12-3/TRBV12-4 CASSWARVLQGRTYEQYF TGTGCCAGCAGCTGGGCGCGGGTCCTACAGGGGAGAACCTACGAGCAGTACTTC
. TRBJ1-1 . TRBV19 CACRRNTEAFF TGTGCCTGCAGACGGAACACTGAAGCTTTCTTT
. TRBJ2-3 TRBD2 TRBV27 CASSLERGRTDTQYF TGTGCCAGCAGTTTGGAGCGGGGGCGCACAGATACGCAGTATTTT
. TRBJ1-2 . TRBV12-3/TRBV12-4 CASSLARTDYGYTF TGTGCCAGCAGTTTAGCCAGGACAGACTATGGCTACACCTTC
. TRBJ2-7 . TRBV2 CASSPGYLTLNF TGTGCCAGCTCCCCGGGGTATCTCACCCTGAACTTC
. TRBJ1-6 . TRBV2 CATLGQGISPLHF TGTGCCACCCTGGGGCAGGGGATTTCACCCCTCCACTTT
few TRBJ2-1 TRBD1 TRBV4-3 CASRGRDRSLGEQFF TGCGCCAGCAGGGGCCGGGACAGATCTCTGGGGGAGCAGTTCTTC
once TRBJ1-2 TRBD1 TRBV9 CASSDDRVPNYGYTF TGTGCCAGCAGCGATGACAGGGTACCTAACTATGGCTACACCTTC
. TRBJ2-2 TRBD1 TRBV4-1 CASSLDQGDTGELFF TGCGCCAGCAGCCTCGACCAGGGGGACACCGGGGAGCTGTTTTTT
. TRBJ2-2 TRBD2 TRBV7-3 CASSVLAGTGELFF TGTGCCAGCAGCGTCCTAGCGGGTACCGGGGAGCTGTTTTTT
few TRBJ1-1 . TRBV5-1 CASSLSASLLNTEAFF TGCGCCAGCAGCTTGTCGGCTTCCCTCTTGAACACTGAAGCTTTCTTT
few TRBJ2-1 TRBD2 TRBV12-3/TRBV12-4 CASLPGGSGVGGEQFF TGTGCCAGCCTACCGGGGGGGAGTGGTGTTGGGGGTGAGCAGTTCTTC
few TRBJ1-1 . TRBV28 CATTRTDRNTEAFF TGTGCCACCACACGGACAGACCGAAACACTGAAGCTTTCTTT
few TRBJ2-1 . TRBV20-1 CSASRSRSSYNEQFF TGCAGTGCTAGCCGCTCGAGGAGCTCCTACAATGAGCAGTTCTTC
. TRBJ2-7 . TRBV7-9 CASSSTGIIYEQYF TGTGCCAGCAGCTCCACAGGGATAATATACGAGCAGTACTTC
. TRBJ2-2 . TRBV12-3/TRBV12-4 CASGAGVAGELFF TGTGCCAGCGGAGCTGGGGTGGCCGGGGAGCTGTTTTTT
few TRBJ2-7 TRBD2 TRBV6-1 CAMSTAGDPGYEQYF TGTGCCATGTCTACCGCGGGGGATCCGGGCTACGAGCAGTACTTC
. TRBJ2-3 . TRBV6-5 CASSYGQGLTDTEYF TGTGCCAGCAGTTACGGGCAGGGGTTAACAGATACGGAGTATTTT
. TRBJ1-2 . TRBV20-1 CSAAIGALRYGYTF TGCAGTGCAGCGATTGGGGCTCTCCGCTATGGCTACACCTTC
many TRBJ2-5 . TRBV5-1 CASSPTSPARVIATQYF TGCGCCAGCAGCCCGACTAGTCCCGCTCGGGTTATTGCGACCCAGTACTTC
few TRBJ2-7 . TRBV20-1 CSARTDWQYF TGCAGTGCTAGAACGGACTGGCAGTACTTC
. TRBJ2-3 . TRBV12-3/TRBV12-4 CASSLWGTSSTDTQYF TGTGCCAGCAGTTTATGGGGTACTAGCAGCACAGATACGCAGTATTTT
. TRBJ2-5 . TRBV2 CASIDTGGTQYF TGTGCCAGCATTGACACCGGAGGGACCCAGTACTTC
few TRBJ1-1 . TRBV29-1 CSVEGTGVEAFF TGCAGCGTTGAAGGAACGGGGGTTGAAGCTTTCTTT
. TRBJ2-2 . TRBV5-1 CASSLGQLPASNTGELFF TGCGCCAGCAGCTTAGGACAGTTACCCGCTTCGAACACCGGGGAGCTGTTTTTT
. TRBJ1-1 . TRBV29-1 CSVPLGGLDTEAFF TGCAGCGTGCCCTTAGGGGGTCTGGACACTGAAGCTTTCTTT
many TRBJ1-1 . TRBV7-3 CASSLEVAGNTEAFF TGTGCCAGCAGCTTAGAGGTTGCAGGGAACACTGAAGCTTTCTTT
few TRBJ2-2 TRBD1 TRBV24-1 CATSDLRGTGDTGELFF TGTGCCACCAGTGATTTGCGGGGGACAGGGGACACCGGGGAGCTGTTTTTT
. TRBJ2-3 . TRBV24-1 CATSAYGSTDTQYF TGTGCCACCAGTGCCTACGGGAGCACAGATACGCAGTATTTT
. TRBJ2-7 . TRBV7-8 CASRVLPGLSYEQYF TGTGCCAGCAGGGTCTTGCCGGGGCTCTCCTACGAGCAGTACTTC
. TRBJ2-1 . TRBV5-1 CASSLTGRWGNEQFF TGCGCCAGCAGCTTGACAGGCCGTTGGGGCAATGAGCAGTTCTTC
. TRBJ2-7 . TRBV7-8 CASSLDEDEQYF TGTGCCAGCAGCTTAGATGAGGACGAGCAGTACTTC